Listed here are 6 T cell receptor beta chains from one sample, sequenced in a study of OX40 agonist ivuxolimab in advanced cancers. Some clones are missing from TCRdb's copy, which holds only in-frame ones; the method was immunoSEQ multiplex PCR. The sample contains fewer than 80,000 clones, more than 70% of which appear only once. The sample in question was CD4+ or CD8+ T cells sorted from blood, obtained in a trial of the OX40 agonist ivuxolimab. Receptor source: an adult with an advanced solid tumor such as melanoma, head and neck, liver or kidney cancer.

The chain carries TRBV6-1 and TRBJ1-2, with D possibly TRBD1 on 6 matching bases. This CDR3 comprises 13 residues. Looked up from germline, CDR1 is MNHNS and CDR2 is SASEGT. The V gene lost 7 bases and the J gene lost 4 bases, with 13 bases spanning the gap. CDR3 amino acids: CASIEGGSYGYTF. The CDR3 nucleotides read TGTGCCAGCATAGAAGGGGGGAGCTATGGCTACACCTTC.

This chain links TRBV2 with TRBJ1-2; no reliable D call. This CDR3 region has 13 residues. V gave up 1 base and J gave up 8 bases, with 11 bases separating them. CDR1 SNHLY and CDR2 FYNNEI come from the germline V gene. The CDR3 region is CASSEVRLIGYTF. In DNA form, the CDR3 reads TGTGCCAGCAGTGAAGTACGGCTTATAGGCTACACCTTC.

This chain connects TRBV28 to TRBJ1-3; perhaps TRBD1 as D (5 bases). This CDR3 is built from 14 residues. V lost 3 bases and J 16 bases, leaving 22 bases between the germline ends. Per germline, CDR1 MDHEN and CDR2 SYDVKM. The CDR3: CASSLKYDVGGWYF. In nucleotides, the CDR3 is TGTGCCAGCAGTTTGAAGTACGACGTCGGGGGGTGGTATTTT.

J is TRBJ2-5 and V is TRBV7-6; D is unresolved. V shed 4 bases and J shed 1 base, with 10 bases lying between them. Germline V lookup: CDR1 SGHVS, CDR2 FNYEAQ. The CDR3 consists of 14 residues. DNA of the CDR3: TGTGCCAGCAGCTCGCAAATCCGCCAAGAGACCCAGTACTTC. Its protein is CASSSQIRQETQYF.

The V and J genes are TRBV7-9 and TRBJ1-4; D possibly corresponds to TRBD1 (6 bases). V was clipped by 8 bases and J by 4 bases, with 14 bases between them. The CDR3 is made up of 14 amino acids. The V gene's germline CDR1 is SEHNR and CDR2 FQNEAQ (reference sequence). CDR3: CASGGEGRNEKLFF. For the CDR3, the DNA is TGTGCCAGCGGGGGCGAGGGACGTAATGAAAAACTGTTTTTT.

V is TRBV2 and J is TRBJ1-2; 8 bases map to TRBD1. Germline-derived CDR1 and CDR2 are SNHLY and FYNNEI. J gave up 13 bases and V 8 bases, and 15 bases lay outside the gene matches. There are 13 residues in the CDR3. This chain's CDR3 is CASPTEDRAFSTF. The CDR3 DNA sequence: TGTGCCAGCCCGACCGAGGACAGGGCTTTTTCCACCTTC.